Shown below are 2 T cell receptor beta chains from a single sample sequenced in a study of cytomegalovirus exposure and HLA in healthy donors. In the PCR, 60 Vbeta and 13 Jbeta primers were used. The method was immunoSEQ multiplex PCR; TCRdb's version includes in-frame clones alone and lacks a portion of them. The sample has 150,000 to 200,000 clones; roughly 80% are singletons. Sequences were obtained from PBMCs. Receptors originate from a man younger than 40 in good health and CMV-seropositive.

The CDR3 reads CASSRDTDNYGYTF. The CDR3, as DNA: TGTGCCAGCAGCCGGGACACAGATAACTATGGCTACACCTTC. This rearrangement joins TRBV2 to TRBJ1-2; D is possibly TRBD1 (6 bases). Trimming pared 6 bases from V and 1 base from J, leaving 12 bases between. The CDR3 is 14 residues long. Germline CDR1 reads SNHLY; CDR2 reads FYNNEI.

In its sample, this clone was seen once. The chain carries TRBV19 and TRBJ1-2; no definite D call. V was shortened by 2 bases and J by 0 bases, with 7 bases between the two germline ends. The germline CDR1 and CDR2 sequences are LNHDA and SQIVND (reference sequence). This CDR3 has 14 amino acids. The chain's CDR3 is CASSIIAANYGYTF. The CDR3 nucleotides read TGTGCCAGTAGTATAATCGCGGCTAACTATGGCTACACCTTC. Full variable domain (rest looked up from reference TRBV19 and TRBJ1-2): DGGITQSPKYLFRKEGQNVTLSCEQNLNHDAMYWYRQDPGQGLRLIYYSQIVNDFQKGDIAEGYSVSREKKESFPLTVTSAQKNPTAFYLCASSIIAANYGYTFGSGTRLTVV.